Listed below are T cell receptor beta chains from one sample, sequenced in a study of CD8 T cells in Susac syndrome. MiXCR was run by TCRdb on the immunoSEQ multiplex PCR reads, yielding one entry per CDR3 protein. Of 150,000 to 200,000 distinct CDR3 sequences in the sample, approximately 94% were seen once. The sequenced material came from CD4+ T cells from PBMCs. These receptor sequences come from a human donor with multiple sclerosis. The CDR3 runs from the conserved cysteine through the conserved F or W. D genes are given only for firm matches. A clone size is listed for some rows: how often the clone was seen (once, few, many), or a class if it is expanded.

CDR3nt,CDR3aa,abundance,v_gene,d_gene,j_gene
TGTGCCAGCAGCACCGGGACAGGTTCTAACTATGGCTACACCTTC,CASSTGTGSNYGYTF,-,TRBV6-6,TRBD1,TRBJ1-2
TGCAGCGTTGAAGACAGGACGAACACTGAAGCTTTCTTT,CSVEDRTNTEAFF,once,TRBV29-1,-,TRBJ1-1
TGTGCCAGCGATAAAGGGCTTTCGAACACTGAAGCTTTCTTT,CASDKGLSNTEAFF,-,TRBV12-3/TRBV12-4,-,TRBJ1-1
TGTGCCAGCAGCTATGTCCCGACGGGCGCCGGGAGGGAGACCCAGTACTTC,CASSYVPTGAGRETQYF,-,TRBV11-2,TRBD2,TRBJ2-5
TGTGCCAGCAGCGTATCGGGGACAGTAGTTGTCGGGGAGCTGTTTTTT,CASSVSGTVVVGELFF,-,TRBV9,TRBD1,TRBJ2-2
TGCGCCAGCAGCCCAAACCAGGGGGTCACTGAAGCTTTCTTT,CASSPNQGVTEAFF,-,TRBV4-3,TRBD1,TRBJ1-1
TGTGCCAGCAGCGTAGCGGTGAACACTGAAGCTTTCTTT,CASSVAVNTEAFF,-,TRBV9,-,TRBJ1-1
TGTGCCAGCAGCCAGCAGCGCGGAAAACTGTTTTTT,CASSQQRGKLFF,-,TRBV3-1,-,TRBJ1-4
TGTGCCAGCAGTACTCAGGGTAGAGACACTGAAGCTTTCTTT,CASSTQGRDTEAFF,-,TRBV6-5,-,TRBJ1-1
TGTGCCAGCGGAGGGGCTAGCGGGAGAGGAGTAGAAGATACGCAGTATTTT,CASGGASGRGVEDTQYF,-,TRBV27,TRBD2,TRBJ2-3
TGTGCCAGCAGCTTATCTTCCGGTTTCCCGGGACGCTTCTCTGGGGCCAACGTCCTGACTTTC,CASSLSSGFPGRFSGANVLTF,-,TRBV11-2,-,TRBJ2-6
TGTGCCAGCAGCTTAGGAGGGTCACAGGGTGCCTACGAGCAGTACTTC,CASSLGGSQGAYEQYF,-,TRBV7-2,-,TRBJ2-7
TGTGCCAGTCAGCGGGAGGGCTCCTACGAGCAGTACTTC,CASQREGSYEQYF,-,TRBV6-5,TRBD2,TRBJ2-7
TGTGCCAGCCGAGGACAGGACTACTATGGCTACACCTTC,CASRGQDYYGYTF,-,TRBV28,TRBD1,TRBJ1-2
TGCGCCAGCAGCCAAGAAGGATTGGTCTACGAGCAGTTCTTC,CASSQEGLVYEQFF,-,TRBV4-1,-,TRBJ2-1
TGTGCCAGCAGTGAAAGGCGGGACAGGGGATACGAGCAGTACTTC,CASSERRDRGYEQYF,-,TRBV6-1,TRBD1,TRBJ2-7
TGTGCCAGCAGTTTAAGACGAAACACAGATACGCAGTATTTT,CASSLRRNTDTQYF,-,TRBV27,-,TRBJ2-3
TGTGCCAGCAGTGTGGGACTAGCGGAAAGCACAGATACGCAGTATTTT,CASSVGLAESTDTQYF,-,TRBV2,TRBD2,TRBJ2-3
TGTGCCTGGTTAGGGGGGGGTGAAAAACTGTTTTTT,CAWLGGGEKLFF,once,TRBV30,-,TRBJ1-4
TGTGCCAGCAGTGTACAGGGGTGGCTCCAAGAGACCCAGTACTTC,CASSVQGWLQETQYF,-,TRBV25-1,TRBD1,TRBJ2-5
TGCAGTGCTAGAGATGAGGGGGCTAACACCATATATTTT,CSARDEGANTIYF,-,TRBV20-1,TRBD1,TRBJ1-3
TGCAGTGCTAGAGTTGCAGCCATGAACACTGAAGCTTTCTTT,CSARVAAMNTEAFF,-,TRBV20-1,-,TRBJ1-1
TGTGCCAGCACCCGTAGCGGGAGCGGCGCAGATACGCAGTATTTT,CASTRSGSGADTQYF,-,TRBV9,TRBD2,TRBJ2-3
TGTGCCAGCTGGCCTAAAACAGGGCCTGACTATGGCTACACCTTC,CASWPKTGPDYGYTF,-,TRBV27,-,TRBJ1-2
TGTGCCAGCAGCGGGATTCAAGCGGGAGGAAGCGAGACCCAGTACTTC,CASSGIQAGGSETQYF,-,TRBV5-8,TRBD2,TRBJ2-5
TGCAGCGTTGTAGCGGGAGTTTCCCTCTCCTACAATGAGCAGTTCTTC,CSVVAGVSLSYNEQFF,-,TRBV29-1,TRBD2,TRBJ2-1
TGTGCCAGCAGTGCCGCACGCGAGCAGTTCTTC,CASSAAREQFF,-,TRBV28,-,TRBJ2-1
TGTGCCAGCAGCCGCCTCGGGGGGGGCTCTGGAAACACCATATATTTT,CASSRLGGGSGNTIYF,-,TRBV5-4,-,TRBJ1-3
TGCAGCGTTGGGAATCTACGGGCGCAGCGGGAGCAGTACTTC,CSVGNLRAQREQYF,once,TRBV29-1,-,TRBJ2-7
TGTGCCACCAGTGACCCCCTGTATTACACCGGGGAGCTGTTTTTT,CATSDPLYYTGELFF,once,TRBV24-1,-,TRBJ2-2
TGCGCCAGCAGCCCGGGGTTTCTGACAGGGGGCAATGAGCAGTTCTTC,CASSPGFLTGGNEQFF,-,TRBV5-1,TRBD1,TRBJ2-1
TGTGCCAGCAGTGGCCTGGGCAGGGGCTTCTCTGGAAACACCATATATTTT,CASSGLGRGFSGNTIYF,-,TRBV25-1,-,TRBJ1-3
TGTGCCAGCAGTTTGAACAGCATGAACACTGAAGCTTTCTTT,CASSLNSMNTEAFF,-,TRBV27,-,TRBJ1-1
TGTGCCACCAGTGATGGTAGGGGAAGACGGGACGAGCAGTACTTC,CATSDGRGRRDEQYF,-,TRBV24-1,-,TRBJ2-7
TGTGCCAGCAGCCAAGATCTGGGTAGCCTCGAGCAGTACTTC,CASSQDLGSLEQYF,-,TRBV3-1,-,TRBJ2-7
TGTGCCAGCAGTCCTTCTTTCCAGGGGTACGAGCAGTACTTC,CASSPSFQGYEQYF,once,TRBV6-5,-,TRBJ2-7
TGTGCCAGCAGTTTATTTGGGGGACAGGAGGGTCAGCCCCAGCATTTT,CASSLFGGQEGQPQHF,-,TRBV12-3/TRBV12-4,TRBD1,TRBJ1-5
TGTGCCAGCAGTTTGTCCCGACAGGGCGGCGAAAAACTGTTTTTT,CASSLSRQGGEKLFF,few,TRBV27,TRBD1,TRBJ1-4
TGTGCCAGCAGCTTCGGAGGGGGGCTCGGGCTAACAGGCTACACCTTC,CASSFGGGLGLTGYTF,-,TRBV5-4,-,TRBJ1-2
TGTGCCAGTAGGACAGGGTATGGATCTGGAAACACCATATATTTT,CASRTGYGSGNTIYF,once,TRBV19,TRBD1,TRBJ1-3
TGTGCCAGCAGCTCGACAGGGGACGAGCAGTACTTC,CASSSTGDEQYF,few,TRBV5-6,TRBD1,TRBJ2-7
TGTGCCAGTAGTTCCATCCGGGACAGGGGGCCCGTTCAGAGGTGGGCTTTCTTT,CASSSIRDRGPVQRWAFF,-,TRBV19,TRBD1,TRBJ1-1
TGCAGCGTTGACGTGTACACTGAAGCTTTCTTT,CSVDVYTEAFF,-,TRBV29-1,-,TRBJ1-1
TGCAGTGCTAGAGATTTTGGCAGGGGGAACACTGAAGCTTTCTTT,CSARDFGRGNTEAFF,-,TRBV20-1,-,TRBJ1-1
TGTGCCACTCAGACCGGGACAGGGGACAATGAGCAGTTCTTC,CATQTGTGDNEQFF,-,TRBV24-1,TRBD1,TRBJ2-1
TGTGCCAGCAGTGAACTTTTAGGGCAGGCTAACTATGGCTACACCTTC,CASSELLGQANYGYTF,-,TRBV6-1,-,TRBJ1-2
TGCGCCAGCAGCCTGGAAACAGGGGGCGCGGGAAACACCATATATTTT,CASSLETGGAGNTIYF,-,TRBV5-1,TRBD1,TRBJ1-3